The sequence of this T cell receptor beta chain was determined in a study of T-cell reconstitution after alpha-beta-depleted transplantation in children. Study-level findings and limits: Approximately two months post-transplant, alpha-beta T cells reportedly originated from several hundred expanded graft clones.

This sample's TCRbeta library carried unique molecular identifier barcodes. Each CDR3 protein is one row after TCRdb ran MiXCR on the PCR reads. The data hold a few hundred thousand distinct CDR3 sequences, with 27% observed a single time. This clonotype has just a few counts. The antigen is unknown. CDR1 and CDR2 from the germline V gene are DFQATT and SNEGSKA (reference sequence). The CDR3 is 15 residues long. The ends were cut back, 0 bases at V and 2 bases at J, with 11 bases in the middle. Sequenced material: PBMCs, taken before TCRalphabeta/CD19-depleted stem cell transplant. The source is a boy in the first two years of life with Wiskott-Aldrich syndrome, due to receive a stem cell transplant. The chain employs TRBV20-1 and TRBJ2-1; D possibly corresponds to TRBD2 (6 bases). The CDR3 region is CSARDHPGAYNEQFF. The CDR3 region has the DNA TGCAGTGCTAGAGATCACCCGGGAGCCTACAATGAGCAGTTCTTC.